Presented here are 21 T cell receptor beta chains from one specimen sequenced in a study of CXCR3-negative and CXCR3-positive naive CD8 T cells. Libraries were UMI-labeled 5' RACE TRB cDNA. No DNA is given; TCRdb re-called the 5' RACE reads and lists each CDR3 protein once. The sample's table shows about 62,000 distinct CDR3 sequences. Specimen: naive CXCR3- CD8+ T cells from blood. The subset denotes: CD45RO-CCR7+CD27+CD95- naive CD8+ T cells lacking CXCR3 (TNR3-). The receptors were gathered from a human donor in good health. Some clones in this sample may be carry-over from other donors' samples.

The chain carries TRBV29-1 and TRBJ2-7. The V gene's germline CDR1 is SQVTM and CDR2 ANQGSEA. There are 11 residues in the CDR3. This chain's CDR3 is CSVESRNEQYF.

The chain combines TRBV6-2 or TRBV6-3 with TRBJ1-1. CDR3 length: 14 amino acids. The germline CDR1 and CDR2 sequences are MNHEY and SVGEGT. CDR3 residues: CASSYLDFNTEAFF.

The chain combines TRBV20-1 with TRBJ2-1; TCRdb indicates TRBD1, and absent DNA this call remains unverified. The CDR3 extends over 15 amino acids. CDR1 and CDR2 from the germline V gene are DFQATT and SNEGSKA (reference sequence). CDR3 loop: CSAGDRVSIYNEQFF.

This chain uses TRBV20-1 with TRBJ2-1; TCRdb gives TRBD1 as the D gene, but with no DNA this cannot be confirmed. The CDR3 loop spans 15 amino acids. The V gene's germline CDR1 is DFQATT and CDR2 SNEGSKA (reference sequence). This CDR3 reads CSARLGAADYNEQFF.

The V call is TRBV23-1, the J call TRBJ2-5. TRBV23-1 is an open reading frame whose function is uncertain. The CDR3 has 15 amino acids. CDR3 residues: CASSQSVQPQETQYF.

This clonotype ranks as medium-sized (0.01 to 0.1%) in terms of frequency. The chain uses TRBV18 and TRBJ2-1; with no DNA, the TCRdb D assignment of TRBD1 cannot be verified. The germline V gene encodes CDR1 KGHSH and CDR2 LQKENI. The CDR3 contains 15 residues. CDR3 region: CASSYRGHSYNEQFF.

The chain carries TRBV20-1 and TRBJ2-7; no DNA is available, so the TRBD2 call from TCRdb remains unchecked. Germline CDR1 DFQATT, CDR2 SNEGSKA (reference sequence). This CDR3 spans 19 amino acids. CDR3: CSARMAGLAGRSQADEQYF.

The rearrangement links TRBV6-2 or TRBV6-3 to TRBJ2-3; TCRdb selects TRBD2, and the lack of DNA leaves this call unchecked. The CDR3 loop spans 17 amino acids. Germline assignment: CDR1 MNHEY and CDR2 SVGEGT. The CDR3 protein is CASSPGLAGVLTDTQYF.

This clonotype is classed as medium-sized by frequency. This chain joins TRBV6-4 and TRBJ2-2; the TCRdb call, TRBD1, lacks DNA for checking. The germline V gene has CDR1 MRHNA and CDR2 SNTAGT. The CDR3 runs to 16 residues. The CDR3 sequence is CASTPEAGGNTGELFF.

J is TRBJ1-2 and V is TRBV12-3 or TRBV12-4; TCRdb gives TRBD1 as the D gene, but with no DNA this cannot be confirmed. The CDR3 covers 11 residues. The CDR3 sequence: CGIDSNYGYTF.

The chain joins TRBV6-5 to TRBJ2-1; TCRdb returns TRBD2, unconfirmable since there is no DNA. There are 16 residues in the CDR3. CDR1 and CDR2 from the germline V gene are MNHEY and SVGAGI. The CDR3 sequence: CASSYRVGLADNEQFF.

The J gene is TRBJ1-4, the V gene TRBV5-1; TCRdb gives TRBD1 as the D gene, but with no DNA this cannot be confirmed. The CDR3 contains 15 residues. Germline V gene lookup returns CDR1 SGHRS and CDR2 YFSETQ. CDR3: CASSGGDATNEKLFF.

The chain links TRBV7-9 to TRBJ1-4. The CDR3 is 12 residues long. Germline loops: CDR1 SEHNR, CDR2 FQNEAQ (reference sequence). This chain's CDR3 is CASSPLTEKLFF.

V is TRBV2 and J is TRBJ2-3; TCRdb designates TRBD1, a call that cannot be tested without DNA. The germline V gene has CDR1 SNHLY and CDR2 FYNNEI. This CDR3 has 15 residues. The CDR3 loop is CASSEWGSIGDTQYF.

The gene calls are TRBV28 and TRBJ1-1. Per germline, CDR1 MDHEN and CDR2 SYDVKM. This CDR3 spans 14 amino acids. The CDR3 loop is CASRPRGGGPEAFF.

The chain employs TRBV20-1 and TRBJ2-1; TCRdb indicates TRBD2, and absent DNA this call remains unverified. CDR3 size: 15 residues. The germline gives CDR1 DFQATT, CDR2 SNEGSKA (reference sequence). The CDR3 region is CSATSGGSSYNEQFF.

The genes are TRBV11-3 and TRBJ2-7; checking the TCRdb D call of TRBD2 is not possible without DNA. Germline V gene lookup returns CDR1 SGHNT and CDR2 YENEEA. The CDR3 is made up of 13 amino acids. CDR3 protein: CASSGGLAYEQYF.

This chain uses TRBV7-6 with TRBJ2-7; lacking DNA, the TRBD1 call made by TCRdb goes unchecked. CDR3 size: 16 residues. The germline V gene encodes CDR1 SGHVS and CDR2 FNYEAQ. The CDR3 loop is CASSSMSGTVSYEQYF. The full variable domain, with the rest looked up from reference TRBV7-6 and TRBJ2-7, is GAGVSQSPRYKVTKRGQDVALRCDPISGHVSLYWYRQALGQGPEFLTYFNYEAQQDKSGLPNDRFSAERPEGSISTLTIQRTEQRDSAMYRCASSSMSGTVSYEQYFGPGTRLTVT.

The chain carries TRBV9 and TRBJ2-7. This CDR3 is 15 amino acids long. Germline V gene sequence: CDR1 SGDLS, CDR2 YYNGEE. This chain's CDR3 is CASSVRGVSSYEQYF. The full variable domain, completed using reference TRBV9 and TRBJ2-7, is DSGVTQTPKHLITATGQRVTLRCSPRSGDLSVYWYQQSLDQGLQFLIQYYNGEERAKGNILERFSAQQFPDLHSELNLSSLELGDSALYFCASSVRGVSSYEQYFGPGTRLTVT.

This rearrangement joins TRBV6-5 to TRBJ2-7. This CDR3 has 14 amino acids. Germline CDR1 MNHEY, CDR2 SVGAGI. The CDR3 spells CASSYGQGAYEQYF.

The chain is built from TRBV10-1 and TRBJ1-2. Per germline, CDR1 WNHNN and CDR2 SYGVQD (reference sequence). The CDR3 sequence is 13 residues long. The CDR3 sequence is CASSDGPGHGYTF.